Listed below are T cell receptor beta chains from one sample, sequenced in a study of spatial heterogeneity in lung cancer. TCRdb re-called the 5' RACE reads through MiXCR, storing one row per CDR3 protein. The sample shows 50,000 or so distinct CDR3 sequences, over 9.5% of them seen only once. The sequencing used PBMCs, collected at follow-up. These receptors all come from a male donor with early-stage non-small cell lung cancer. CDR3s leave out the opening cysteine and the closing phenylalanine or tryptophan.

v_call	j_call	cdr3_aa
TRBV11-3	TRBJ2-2	ASSSPNTGELF
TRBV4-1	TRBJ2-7	ASSQGGSYEQY
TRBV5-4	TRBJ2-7	ASSLGFSSVYEQY
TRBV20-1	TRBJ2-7	SARIPTSGEQY
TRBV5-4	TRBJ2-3	ASSDGLAGGPDTQY
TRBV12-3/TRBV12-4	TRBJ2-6	ASGGHSSFLSGANVLT
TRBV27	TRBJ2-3	ASSLSGGTDTQY
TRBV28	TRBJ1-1	ASSRQTSEAF
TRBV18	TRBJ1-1	ASSRDSSLEAF
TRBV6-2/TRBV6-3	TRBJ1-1	ASSRQGGEAF
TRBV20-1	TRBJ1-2	SARGPGQGANGYT
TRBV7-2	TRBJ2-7	ASSYQGGHEQY
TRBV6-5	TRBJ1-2	ASKTRWGRSGYGYT
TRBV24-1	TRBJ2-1	ATSDAGLYNEQF
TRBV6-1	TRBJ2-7	ASSEAQGAGYEQY
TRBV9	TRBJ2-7	ASTPNQASRDEQY
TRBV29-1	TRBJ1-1	SVDRGDTEAF
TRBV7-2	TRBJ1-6	ASSQDRAGSPLH
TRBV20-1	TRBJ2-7	SATEMGAPSYEQY
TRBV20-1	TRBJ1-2	SGTSGDYGYT
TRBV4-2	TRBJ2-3	ASSQGEGTNTDTQY
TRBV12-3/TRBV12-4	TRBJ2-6	ASSTASGANVLT